This T cell receptor beta chain was documented in a study of cytomegalovirus exposure and HLA in healthy donors. Points on this clone: Its antigen remains unknown.

J lost 5 bases, V lost 1 base, and 5 bases had no gene match. The CDR3 sequence is 17 residues long. The germline V gene encodes CDR1 LGHNA and CDR2 YNFKEQ. Findings and limits, study-wide: Near-uniform donor sequencing depth was presumed by presence/absence analyses. An ancestry cluster, one associated with Asian ancestry, reportedly showed fewer N-insertions than the approximately 670-donor mean in a later analysis. A later analysis showed that HLA-associated TCR beta chains had undergone more clonal expansion than equally common others.

PCR involved 60 Vbeta and 13 Jbeta primers. In the original processing: Unique TCR beta chains totaled some 80 million in a later count, with around 10 million of them shared. Produced via immunoSEQ multiplex PCR; TCRdb's table is partial and in-frame only. The DNA was the basis for D and trimming; V, J and clone size are from that table. Of tens of thousands of clones detected, 60% to 80% appear once; the ten largest clones hold 2.7%. This clonotype originated in a woman aged 40 to 55 in good health and CMV-seropositive. This chain links TRBV4-2 with TRBJ2-5; 15 bases match TRBD2. The material sequenced was PBMCs. The CDR3 is CASSQGTSGGALETQYF. Here the CDR3 DNA reads TGTGCCAGCAGCCAAGGGACTAGCGGGGGGGCCCTGGAGACCCAGTACTTC.